Shown below are 6 T cell receptor beta chains from a single sample sequenced in a study of blood T cell repertoires in COVID-19. TCRdb's copy holds only in-frame clones and misses some; the assay was immunoSEQ multiplex PCR. The data hold fewer than 80,000 clones, with 86% observed a single time. Sequenced: peripheral blood. The source of these receptors is a man older than 75 with COVID-19, enrolled during active disease.

The chain is built from TRBV7-9 and TRBJ2-7; 10 bases match TRBD1. CDR1 SEHNR and CDR2 FQNEAQ come from the germline V gene (reference sequence). The CDR3 is 15 residues long. Germline trimming cut 4 bases from V and 2 bases from J; bases unmatched to any gene: 5. CDR3 sequence: CASSSTGTGAYEQYF. The CDR3 nucleotides read TGTGCCAGCAGCTCCACCGGGACAGGGGCCTACGAGCAGTACTTC.

The rearrangement uses TRBV5-1 and TRBJ1-2, with D hard to call. V lost 1 base, J lost 0 bases, and 10 bases lay in between. Germline CDR1 reads SGHRS; CDR2 reads YFSETQ. The CDR3 runs 15 residues. The CDR3 DNA reads TGCGCCAGCAGCTTGAGGGAGGGATCTAACTATGGCTACACCTTC. Residues: CASSLREGSNYGYTF.

This chain joins TRBV9 and TRBJ2-5; no clear D gene. The CDR3 is 13 amino acids. Germline assignment: CDR1 SGDLS and CDR2 YYNGEE. The V and J ends lost 0 bases and 4 bases respectively, with 7 bases between them. The CDR3 region has the DNA TGTGCCAGCAGCGTAGGAGGAAGAGAGACCCAGTACTTC. Encoded protein: CASSVGGRETQYF. The full variable domain, completed using reference TRBV9 and TRBJ2-5, is DSGVTQTPKHLITATGQRVTLRCSPRSGDLSVYWYQQSLDQGLQFLIQYYNGEERAKGNILERFSAQQFPDLHSELNLSSLELGDSALYFCASSVGGRETQYFGPGTRLLVL.

V is TRBV15 and J is TRBJ2-5; D unclear. Per the germline V gene, CDR1 is LNHNV and CDR2 is YYDKDF (reference sequence). Trimming pared 0 bases from V and 7 bases from J, leaving 6 bases between. The CDR3 totals 12 residues. CDR3 nucleotides: TGTGCCACCAGCAGAGATGCAGGGACCCAGTACTTC. As protein: CATSRDAGTQYF.

J is TRBJ2-3 and V is TRBV5-1; 7 bases are a match to TRBD2. This CDR3 region has 17 residues. V was pared by 2 bases and J by 0 bases, with 9 bases of the junction left unmatched. Germline assignment: CDR1 SGHRS and CDR2 YFSETQ. The CDR3 nucleotides read TGCGCCAGCAGCTTAACTACCGGGGGGTTTAGCACAGATACGCAGTATTTT. It yields the protein CASSLTTGGFSTDTQYF.

The rearrangement joins TRBV3-1 (or the pseudogene TRBV3-2) to TRBJ1-2; 7 bases map to TRBD1. The CDR3 is 15 amino acids. With V trimmed by 0 bases and J by 8 bases, 9 bases remained unmatched. CDR1 is LGHDT and CDR2 is YNNKEL in the germline V gene (reference sequence). The DNA of the CDR3 is TGTGCCAGCAGCCAAGATCACAGGGGAAGGGGCGGCTACACCTTC. It translates to CASSQDHRGRGGYTF.